The 15 T cell receptor beta chains listed next were all sequenced from one sample in a study of CD8 T cells in ankylosing spondylitis. In TCRdb, the 5' RACE reads were re-called with MiXCR into one record per CDR3 protein. Found here are around 160,000 distinct CDR3 sequences, 11% of them singletons; the top ten hold almost 30%. Sequencing input: blood, either unsorted or a sorted T cell fraction (not recorded which). The receptors come from a male donor with ankylosing spondylitis or in good health (not recorded which).

On this clonotype: A much larger clone lies one base from this, so it may be a read error. This chain uses TRBV7-8 with TRBJ1-3, with a possible D match to TRBD1 (5 bases). The V and J ends lost 4 bases and 4 bases respectively, with 17 bases between them. CDR1 and CDR2 from the germline V gene are SGHVS and FQNEAQ. The CDR3 has 16 amino acids. The CDR3 sequence is CASSSRDPFVGNTIYF. The DNA for the CDR3 is TGTGCCAGCAGCTCCCGGGACCCCTTTGTGGGAAACACCATATATTTT.

This chain uses TRBV10-3 with TRBJ2-1; 15 bases match TRBD2. The V segment lost 7 bases and the J segment 0 bases; nucleotides outside the gene matches: 13. Germline values: CDR1 ENHRY, CDR2 SYGVKD. This CDR3 is 20 amino acids long. As DNA, the CDR3 is TGTGCCATCAATCGAAGGGGACTAGCGGGGGGCCAGAGCTCCTACAATGAGCAGTTCTTC. Its protein product is CAINRRGLAGGQSSYNEQFF.

This clonotype was picked up many times. The genes are TRBV20-1 and TRBJ2-7, with D possibly being TRBD1 (6 bases). Between the trimmed V and J ends, which lost 6 bases and 3 bases, there was a span of 15 bases. Germline CDR1 reads DFQATT; CDR2 reads SNEGSKA (reference sequence). CDR3 size: 13 residues. Written as DNA, the CDR3 is TGCAGTGCCACGCAGGGGCCTGGCTACGAGCAGTACTTC. It encodes CSATQGPGYEQYF.

J is TRBJ2-1 and V is TRBV20-1; D is perhaps TRBD1 or TRBD2 (5 bases each). The CDR3 consists of 16 residues. The germline V and J ends were trimmed by 1 base and 5 bases, with 18 bases remaining between them. CDR1 and CDR2 from the germline V gene are DFQATT and SNEGSKA (reference sequence). CDR3 amino acids: CSARGGSPLRNNEQFF. Written as DNA, the CDR3 is TGCAGTGCTAGAGGGGGGAGCCCGCTCCGGAACAATGAGCAGTTCTTC.

This clonotype has ten or more counts. The V and J genes are TRBV5-1 and TRBJ1-2; no clear D gene. CDR3 length: 14 amino acids. V gave up 5 bases and J gave up 10 bases, with 21 bases separating them. From germline, CDR1 is SGHRS and CDR2 YFSETQ. Here the CDR3 DNA reads TGCGCCAGCAGTAGGCGGGAGCTATCGGGTGACTACACCTTC. It yields the protein CASSRRELSGDYTF.

This clonotype turned up a few times. The J gene is TRBJ2-2, the V gene TRBV5-1; 9 nucleotides line up with TRBD2. The ends lost 2 bases at V and 4 bases at J; junction bases unmatched: 3. Per the germline V gene, CDR1 is SGHRS and CDR2 is YFSETQ. This CDR3 spans 15 amino acids. Here the CDR3 DNA reads TGCGCCAGCAGCTTTAGCGGGGGCACCACCGGGGAGCTGTTTTTT. This codes for CASSFSGGTTGELFF. The variable domain in full, with the rest retrieved from reference TRBV5-1 and TRBJ2-2, is KAGVTQTPRYLIKTRGQQVTLSCSPISGHRSVSWYQQTPGQGLQFLFEYFSETQRNKGNFPGRFSGRQFSNSRSEMNVSTLELGDSALYLCASSFSGGTTGELFFGEGSRLTVL.

This clonotype was picked up many times. The rearrangement uses TRBV11-2 and TRBJ2-7, with 9 bases fitting TRBD2. The CDR3 spans 14 residues. Trimming at V came to 4 bases and at J to 5 bases, leaving 6 bases not matched to a gene. The germline gives CDR1 SGHAT, CDR2 FQNNGV. The CDR3 protein is CASSSTGGRDEQYF. The CDR3 DNA sequence: TGTGCCAGCAGCTCAACGGGCGGGAGGGACGAGCAGTACTTC.

The sample holds many counts of this clonotype. This chain joins TRBV6-1 and TRBJ2-3; 8 nucleotides match TRBD2. CDR1 is MNHNS and CDR2 is SASEGT in the germline V gene. Germline trimming cut 2 bases from V and 2 bases from J; bases unmatched to any gene: 3. The CDR3 extends over 15 amino acids. The CDR3 sequence is CASSESGGYTDTQYF. CDR3 in DNA: TGTGCCAGCAGTGAATCGGGGGGGTACACAGATACGCAGTATTTT.

Ten or more counts support this clonotype. The chain couples TRBV7-9 to TRBJ1-1; no definite D call. Germline CDR1 SEHNR, CDR2 FQNEAQ (reference sequence). The germline V and J ends were trimmed by 5 bases and 1 base, with 14 bases remaining between them. CDR3 length: 15 residues. This CDR3 is CASSTPMTANTEAFF. In nucleotides, the CDR3 is TGTGCCAGCAGCACCCCTATGACGGCGAACACTGAAGCTTTCTTT.

This clonotype was detected a few times. V is TRBV7-2 and J is TRBJ2-1; 11 bases match TRBD2. Germline loops: CDR1 SGHTA, CDR2 FQGNSA. The CDR3 sequence is 15 residues long. After removal of 3 bases from V and 6 bases from J, the junction contained 4 bases not matched to a gene. The CDR3 reads CASSFLAGGRNEQFF. In DNA, the CDR3 is TGTGCCAGCAGCTTCCTAGCGGGGGGTCGCAATGAGCAGTTCTTC.

In this sample, this clonotype turned up a few times. V usage is TRBV6-1 and J usage is TRBJ2-1; D unresolved. This CDR3 region has 15 residues. The V gene's germline CDR1 is MNHNS and CDR2 SASEGT. V shed 6 bases and J shed 9 bases, with 21 bases lying between them. In DNA form, the CDR3 reads TGTGCCAGCAGCCCCATCCAGGAGATTAATGTTGAGCAGTTCTTC. Encoded protein: CASSPIQEINVEQFF.

This clonotype has at least ten counts. V usage is TRBV28 and J usage is TRBJ2-7; D is unresolved. The CDR3 extends over 13 amino acids. CDR1 and CDR2 (germline): MDHEN, SYDVKM. The germline V and J ends were trimmed by 10 bases and 1 base, with 14 bases remaining between them. The CDR3 protein is CAIASSPSYEQYF. The CDR3 DNA reads TGTGCCATAGCCTCCTCCCCTTCCTACGAGCAGTACTTC.

This rearrangement joins TRBV19 to TRBJ1-1; the match to TRBD1 covers 8 bases. Per germline, CDR1 LNHDA and CDR2 SQIVND (reference sequence). V lost 8 bases to trimming and J lost 1 base; unmatched junction nucleotides: 12. The length of the CDR3 is 16 residues. This CDR3 reads CASGRGDRNPNTEAFF. CDR3 in DNA: TGTGCCAGTGGTAGGGGGGACAGGAACCCGAACACTGAAGCTTTCTTT.

There are many counts of this clonotype. This chain links TRBV4-2 with TRBJ1-1; TRBD1 is a possible D gene (6 bases). Germline-derived CDR1 and CDR2 are LGHNA and YNFKEQ. The germline V and J ends were trimmed by 0 bases and 3 bases, with 11 bases remaining between them. This CDR3 is 15 amino acids long. DNA for the CDR3: TGTGCCAGCAGCCAAGACCGGGACACCGACACTGAAGCTTTCTTT. This sequence encodes CASSQDRDTDTEAFF.

Regarding this clonotype: It may be a read error: a sequence one base away is much more abundant. The chain couples TRBV20-1 to TRBJ2-1, with 12 bases that match TRBD2. The CDR3 covers 18 residues. Per the germline V gene, CDR1 is DFQATT and CDR2 is SNEGSKA (reference sequence). The trim removed 7 bases at V and 8 bases at J, leaving 21 bases unmatched. The CDR3 spells CSVDLRLAGAGNPDEQFF. The CDR3 DNA is TGCAGTGTCGACCTGAGACTAGCGGGAGCAGGTAATCCCGATGAGCAGTTCTTC.